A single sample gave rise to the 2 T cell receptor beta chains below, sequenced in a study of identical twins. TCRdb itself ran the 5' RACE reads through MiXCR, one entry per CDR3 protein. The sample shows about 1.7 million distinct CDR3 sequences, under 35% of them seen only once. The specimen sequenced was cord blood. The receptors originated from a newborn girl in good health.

The CDR3 spells CASSLGTSGILYNEQFF. As DNA, the CDR3 is TGTGCCAGCAGCCTCGGGACTAGCGGGATACTCTACAATGAGCAGTTCTTC. The chain couples TRBV7-2 to TRBJ2-1; TRBD2 matches at 13 bases. Germline CDR1 and CDR2: SGHTA and FQGNSA. Trimming at V came to 5 bases and at J to 3 bases, leaving 7 bases not matched to a gene. This CDR3 contains 17 residues.

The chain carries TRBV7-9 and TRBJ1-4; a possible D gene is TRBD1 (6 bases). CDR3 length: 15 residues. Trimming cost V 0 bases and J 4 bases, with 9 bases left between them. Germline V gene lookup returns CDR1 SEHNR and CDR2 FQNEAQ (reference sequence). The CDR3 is CASSLAQGLNEKLFF. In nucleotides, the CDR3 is TGTGCCAGCAGCTTAGCCCAGGGGCTTAATGAAAAACTGTTTTTT.